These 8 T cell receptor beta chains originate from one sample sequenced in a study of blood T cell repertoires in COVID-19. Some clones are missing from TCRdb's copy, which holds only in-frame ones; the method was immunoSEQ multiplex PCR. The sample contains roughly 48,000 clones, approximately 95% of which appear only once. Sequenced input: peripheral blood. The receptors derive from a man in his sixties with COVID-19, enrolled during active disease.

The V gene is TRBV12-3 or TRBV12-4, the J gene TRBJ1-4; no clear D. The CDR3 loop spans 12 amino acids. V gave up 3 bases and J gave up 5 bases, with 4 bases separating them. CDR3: CASSFSNEKLFF. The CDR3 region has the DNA TGTGCCAGCAGTTTCTCCAATGAAAAACTGTTTTTT.

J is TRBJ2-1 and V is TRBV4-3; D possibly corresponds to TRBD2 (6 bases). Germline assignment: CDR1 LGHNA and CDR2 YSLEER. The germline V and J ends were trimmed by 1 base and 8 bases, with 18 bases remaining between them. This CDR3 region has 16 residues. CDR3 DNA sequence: TGCGCCAGCAGCCAAGTGGCGGGGACTCCTGTCCATGAGCAGTTCTTC. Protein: CASSQVAGTPVHEQFF.

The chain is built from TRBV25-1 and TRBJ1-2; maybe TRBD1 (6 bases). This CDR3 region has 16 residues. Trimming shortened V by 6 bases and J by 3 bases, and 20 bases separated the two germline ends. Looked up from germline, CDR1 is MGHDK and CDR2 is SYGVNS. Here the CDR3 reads CASSALGAGEYYGYTF. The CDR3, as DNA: TGTGCCAGCAGCGCCCTCGGGGCAGGGGAGTACTATGGCTACACCTTC.

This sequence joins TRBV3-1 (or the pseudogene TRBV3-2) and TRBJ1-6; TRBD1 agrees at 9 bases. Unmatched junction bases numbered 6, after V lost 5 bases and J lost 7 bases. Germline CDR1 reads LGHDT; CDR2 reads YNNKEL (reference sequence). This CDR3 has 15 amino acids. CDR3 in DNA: TGTGCCAGCAGCACTCGGGACAGGGTAAATTCACCCCTCCACTTT. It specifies CASSTRDRVNSPLHF.

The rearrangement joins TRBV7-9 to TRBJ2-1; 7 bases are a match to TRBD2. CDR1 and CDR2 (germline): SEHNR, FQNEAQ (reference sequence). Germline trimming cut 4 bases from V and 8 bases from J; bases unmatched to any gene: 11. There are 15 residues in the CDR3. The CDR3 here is CASSYRLAATDEQFF. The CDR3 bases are TGTGCCAGCAGCTACAGGCTAGCGGCCACCGATGAGCAGTTCTTC.

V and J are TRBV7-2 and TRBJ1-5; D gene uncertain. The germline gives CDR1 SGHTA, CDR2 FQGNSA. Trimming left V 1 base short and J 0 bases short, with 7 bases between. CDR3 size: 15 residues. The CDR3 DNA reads TGTGCCAGCAGCTTAGGTCAAAATAGCAATCAGCCCCAGCATTTT. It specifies CASSLGQNSNQPQHF.

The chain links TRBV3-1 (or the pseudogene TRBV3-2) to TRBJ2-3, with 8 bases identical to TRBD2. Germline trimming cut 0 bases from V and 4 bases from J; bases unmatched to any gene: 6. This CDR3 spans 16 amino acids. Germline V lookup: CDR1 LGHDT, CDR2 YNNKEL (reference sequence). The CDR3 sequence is CASSQDLGAGADTQYF. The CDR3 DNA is TGTGCCAGCAGCCAAGATCTGGGAGCGGGGGCAGATACGCAGTATTTT.

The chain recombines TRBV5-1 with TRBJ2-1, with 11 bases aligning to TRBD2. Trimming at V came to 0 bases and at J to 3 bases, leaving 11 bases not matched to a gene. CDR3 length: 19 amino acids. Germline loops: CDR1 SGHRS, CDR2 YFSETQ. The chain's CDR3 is CASSLAPSGRTRFYNEQFF. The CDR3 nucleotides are TGCGCCAGCAGCTTGGCCCCTAGCGGGAGGACCCGTTTCTACAATGAGCAGTTCTTC.